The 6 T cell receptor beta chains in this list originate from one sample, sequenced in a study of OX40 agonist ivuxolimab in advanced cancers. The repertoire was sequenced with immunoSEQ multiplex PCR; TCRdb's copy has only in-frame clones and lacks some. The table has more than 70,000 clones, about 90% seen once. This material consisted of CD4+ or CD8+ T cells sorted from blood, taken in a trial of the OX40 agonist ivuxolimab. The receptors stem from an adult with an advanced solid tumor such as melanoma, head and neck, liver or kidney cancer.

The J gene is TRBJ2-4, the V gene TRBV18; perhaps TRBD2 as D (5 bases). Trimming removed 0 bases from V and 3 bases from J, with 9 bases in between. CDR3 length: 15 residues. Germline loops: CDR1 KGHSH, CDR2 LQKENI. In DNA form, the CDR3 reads TGTGCCAGCTCACCACCGGGGAGAGGCAAAAACATTCAGTACTTC. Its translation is CASSPPGRGKNIQYF.

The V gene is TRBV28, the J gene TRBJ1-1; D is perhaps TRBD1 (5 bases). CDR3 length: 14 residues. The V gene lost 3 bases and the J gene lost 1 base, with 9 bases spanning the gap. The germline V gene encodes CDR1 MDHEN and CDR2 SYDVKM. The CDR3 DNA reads TGTGCCAGCAGTTTGTCTCAGGGGAACACTGAAGCTTTCTTT. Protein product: CASSLSQGNTEAFF. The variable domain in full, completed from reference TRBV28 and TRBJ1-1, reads DVKVTQSSRYLVKRTGEKVFLECVQDMDHENMFWYRQDPGLGLRLIYFSYDVKMKEKGDIPEGYSVSREKKERFSLILESASTNQTSMYLCASSLSQGNTEAFFGQGTRLTVV.

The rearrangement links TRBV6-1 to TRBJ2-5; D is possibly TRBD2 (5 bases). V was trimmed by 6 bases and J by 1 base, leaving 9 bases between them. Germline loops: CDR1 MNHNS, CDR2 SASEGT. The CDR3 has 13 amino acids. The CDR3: CASSGNPQETQYF. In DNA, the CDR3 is TGTGCCAGCAGCGGGAATCCCCAAGAGACCCAGTACTTC.

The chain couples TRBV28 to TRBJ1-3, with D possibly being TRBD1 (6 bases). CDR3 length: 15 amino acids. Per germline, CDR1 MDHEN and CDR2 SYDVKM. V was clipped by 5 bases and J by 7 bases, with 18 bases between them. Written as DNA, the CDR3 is TGTGCCAGCAGTCCCCGTCGGGACACGGGGAACACCATATATTTT. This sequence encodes CASSPRRDTGNTIYF. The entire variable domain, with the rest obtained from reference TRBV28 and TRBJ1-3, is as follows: DVKVTQSSRYLVKRTGEKVFLECVQDMDHENMFWYRQDPGLGLRLIYFSYDVKMKEKGDIPEGYSVSREKKERFSLILESASTNQTSMYLCASSPRRDTGNTIYFGEGSWLTVV.

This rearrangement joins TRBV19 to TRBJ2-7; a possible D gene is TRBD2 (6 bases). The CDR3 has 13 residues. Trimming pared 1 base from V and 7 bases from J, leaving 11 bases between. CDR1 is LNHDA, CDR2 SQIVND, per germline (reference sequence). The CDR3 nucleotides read TGTGCCAGTAGTATAGGCACCGCGGGGGAGCAGTACTTC. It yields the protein CASSIGTAGEQYF.

The CDR3 bases are TGTGCCAGCCTAGGAGGGGCAGTAGGTGGCTACACCTTC. As protein: CASLGGAVGGYTF. The chain combines TRBV28 with TRBJ1-2; D may be TRBD1 (5 bases). Germline CDR1 is MDHEN and CDR2 is SYDVKM. The V end was cut by 8 bases, the J end by 7 bases, with 17 bases between. The CDR3 has 13 residues.